This T cell receptor (beta chain) was sequenced during a study of shared clonotypes between healthy human individuals. Germline CDR1 is LGHNA and CDR2 is YSLEER. Deletions cut 5 bases from V and 0 bases from J, with 20 bases between. The CDR3 covers 18 residues. Cells designated naive CD8 were CD45RO-negative and were positively selected for CCR7, with terminally differentiated effector memory CD45RA+ cells excluded. This table comes from immunoSEQ multiplex PCR, and its TCRdb copy is limited to in-frame clones, with some not included. The table has about 2.1 million clones, around 95% seen once; the top ten hold 1.5% to 2%.

This sequence was found in a man aged 18-30 years in good health. Some clones in this sample may be carry-over from other donors' samples. Material: naive CD8+ T cells from PBMCs. The V and J genes are TRBV4-3 and TRBJ1-5; D uncertain. The CDR3 nucleotides read TGCGCCAGCAGCTGGGTTGTCACAGATACTTATAGCAATCAGCCCCAGCATTTT. Amino acids: CASSWVVTDTYSNQPQHF.